These T cell receptor beta chains were read from a single sample in a study of blood T cell repertoires in COVID-19. Assay: immunoSEQ multiplex PCR; the TCRdb copy retains only in-frame clones and omits some. The sample yields 70,000 or so clones, roughly 90% seen once. Sequencing was carried out using peripheral blood. These receptors were taken from a man over 45 with acute or convalescent COVID-19. Each CDR3 is given with its conserved first and last residue. A D gene is named only where the DNA matches it firmly. The size of a clone is reported for some rows only, either as once, few or many, or as a class for expanded clones.

V	size	D	J	DNA	CDR3
TRBV7-9	-	TRBD1	TRBJ2-7	TGTGCCAGCAGCGCCAGACAGGGCTACGAGCAGTACTTC	CASSARQGYEQYF
TRBV6-1	-	TRBD1	TRBJ1-5	TGTGCCAGCAGTGGGACCCGGGACAGTCTGGGCAATCAGCCCCAGCATTTT	CASSGTRDSLGNQPQHF
TRBV15	-	-	TRBJ1-6	TGTGCCACCAGCAGAACCGAGAAGAGCTCCTATAATTCACCCCTCCACTTT	CATSRTEKSSYNSPLHF
TRBV7-8	-	TRBD1	TRBJ1-5	TGTGCCAGCAGCTTAGGAGGGACAGGGAGCAATCAGCCCCAGCATTTT	CASSLGGTGSNQPQHF
TRBV27	-	-	TRBJ2-7	TGTGCCAGCAGTTTACGGCAGGGGACGGGGGAGCAGTACTTC	CASSLRQGTGEQYF
TRBV11-1	-	TRBD1	TRBJ1-1	TGTGCCAGCAGCCGCGGACAGGGGTCGATCGCTTTCTTT	CASSRGQGSIAFF
TRBV7-3	-	TRBD2	TRBJ2-1	TGTGCCAGCAGCTTAACCTCTAGCGGGAGGAATGAGCAGTTCTTC	CASSLTSSGRNEQFF
TRBV27	-	-	TRBJ1-1	TGTGCCAGCAGTTTATTCGGTTTTCCGGCTTTCTTT	CASSLFGFPAFF
TRBV5-6	-	-	TRBJ2-1	TGTGCCAGCAGCTTCGTCACCCCCCAGAATGAGCAGTTCTTC	CASSFVTPQNEQFF
TRBV28	-	-	TRBJ2-5	TGTGCCAGCAGCTCTAGTGGAGTGGAGACCCAGTACTTC	CASSSSGVETQYF
TRBV7-3	-	-	TRBJ1-6	TGTGCCAGCAGCTTAGGGCCGGATGATTCACCCCTCCACTTT	CASSLGPDDSPLHF
TRBV29-1	-	-	TRBJ1-1	TGCAGCGTTGACCAGGGACACCTGAACACTGAAGCTTTCTTT	CSVDQGHLNTEAFF
TRBV9	-	-	TRBJ2-7	TGTGCCAGCAGCGTAGGGGGCAGGGAAACCTACGAGCAGTACTTC	CASSVGGRETYEQYF
TRBV25-1	-	TRBD1	TRBJ2-2	TGTGCCAGCAGTGAATATGGGGACAGTAGGACCGGGGAGCTGTTTTTT	CASSEYGDSRTGELFF
TRBV24-1	-	-	TRBJ2-5	TGTGCCACCAGTGCTCCGGGGAGAGAGACCCAGTACTTC	CATSAPGRETQYF
TRBV4-1	-	-	TRBJ1-2	TGCGCCAGCAGCCAAGTTTCTCGGGGATTCAACTATGGCTACACCTTC	CASSQVSRGFNYGYTF
TRBV2	-	-	TRBJ1-5	TGTGCCAGCAGTGTGAGAGAGAATCAGCCCCAGCATTTT	CASSVRENQPQHF
TRBV28	many	-	TRBJ1-3	TGTGCCAGCAGACCCGGGACATCTGGAAACACCATATATTTT	CASRPGTSGNTIYF